What follows is one TCR beta chain and its context. As yet, its antigen is unknown. TCRdb keeps only in-frame clones here, not all; method: immunoSEQ multiplex PCR. The sample shows more than 25,000 clones, 82% of them seen only once. This sample was taken from a study of Tregs in tolerant kidney transplant recipients. Study context: Sorting of CD4+CD25+CD127- cells followed roughly 3-day belatacept mixed lymphocyte reactions, sometimes with approximately five-day graft donor restimulation. Sorting used antibodies to exclude donor cells. Study-wide results and caveats: Activated donor B cell expansion appeared to reveal the most relevant donor-specific TCRbeta repertoire. Findings come from small patient numbers and require larger validation.

The clonotype comes from a human donor in good health. Input material: Tregs from blood cultured with allogeneic cells.

The DNA for the CDR3 is TGTGCCAGCAAGCCAGCGGACAGGGGCTATGGCTACACCTTC. The encoded protein is CASKPADRGYGYTF. The chain links TRBV21-1 to TRBJ1-2; the D call TRBD1 from the table was never checked on the DNA. TRBV21-1 is a known pseudogene. The CDR3 has 14 residues.